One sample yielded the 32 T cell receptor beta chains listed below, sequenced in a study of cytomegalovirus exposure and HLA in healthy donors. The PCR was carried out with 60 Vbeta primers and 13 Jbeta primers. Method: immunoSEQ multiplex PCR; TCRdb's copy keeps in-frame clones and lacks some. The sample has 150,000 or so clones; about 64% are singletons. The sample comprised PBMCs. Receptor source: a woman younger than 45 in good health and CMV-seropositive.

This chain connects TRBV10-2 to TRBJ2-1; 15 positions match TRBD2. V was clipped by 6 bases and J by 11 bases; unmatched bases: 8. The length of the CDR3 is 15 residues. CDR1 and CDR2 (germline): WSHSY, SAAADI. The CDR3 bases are TGCGCCAGCAGGGCGGGACTAGCGGGGGGCAGAAAGCAGTTCTTC. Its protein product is CASRAGLAGGRKQFF.

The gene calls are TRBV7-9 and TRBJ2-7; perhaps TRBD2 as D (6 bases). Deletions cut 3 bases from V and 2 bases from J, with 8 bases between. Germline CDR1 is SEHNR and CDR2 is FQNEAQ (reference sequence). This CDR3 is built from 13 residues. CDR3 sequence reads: CASSLLATYEQYF. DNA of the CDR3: TGTGCCAGCAGCTTGCTAGCGACCTACGAGCAGTACTTC.

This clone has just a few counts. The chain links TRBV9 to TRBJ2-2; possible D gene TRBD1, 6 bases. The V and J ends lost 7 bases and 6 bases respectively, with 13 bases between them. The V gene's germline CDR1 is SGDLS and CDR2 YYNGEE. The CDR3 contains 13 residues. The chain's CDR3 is CASAQGSAGELFF. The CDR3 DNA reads TGTGCCAGCGCGCAGGGGTCAGCCGGGGAGCTGTTTTTT.

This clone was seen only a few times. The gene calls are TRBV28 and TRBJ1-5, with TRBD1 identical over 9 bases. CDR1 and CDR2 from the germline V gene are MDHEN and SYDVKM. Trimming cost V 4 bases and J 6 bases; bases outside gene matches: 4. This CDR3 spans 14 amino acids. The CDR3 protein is CASSWGTGSQPQHF. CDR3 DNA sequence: TGTGCCAGCAGTTGGGGGACAGGGAGTCAGCCCCAGCATTTT. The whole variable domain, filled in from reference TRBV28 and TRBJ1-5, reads DVKVTQSSRYLVKRTGEKVFLECVQDMDHENMFWYRQDPGLGLRLIYFSYDVKMKEKGDIPEGYSVSREKKERFSLILESASTNQTSMYLCASSWGTGSQPQHFGDGTRLSIL.

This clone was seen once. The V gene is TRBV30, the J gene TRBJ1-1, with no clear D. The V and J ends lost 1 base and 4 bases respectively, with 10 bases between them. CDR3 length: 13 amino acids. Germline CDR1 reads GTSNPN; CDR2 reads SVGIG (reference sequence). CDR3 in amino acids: CAWSGLSITEAFF. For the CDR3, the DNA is TGTGCCTGGAGTGGTCTGAGCATCACTGAAGCTTTCTTT.

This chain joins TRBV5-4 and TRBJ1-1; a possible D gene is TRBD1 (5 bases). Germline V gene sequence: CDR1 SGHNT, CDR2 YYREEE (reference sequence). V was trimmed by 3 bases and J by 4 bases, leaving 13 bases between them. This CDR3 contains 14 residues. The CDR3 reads CASSSQGGRTEAFF. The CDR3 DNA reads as TGTGCCAGCAGCTCCCAGGGAGGGCGCACTGAAGCTTTCTTT. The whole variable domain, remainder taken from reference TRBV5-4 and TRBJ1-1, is ETGVTQSPTHLIKTRGQQVTLRCSSQSGHNTVSWYQQALGQGPQFIFQYYREEENGRGNFPPRFSGLQFPNYSSELNVNALELDDSALYLCASSSQGGRTEAFFGQGTRLTVV.

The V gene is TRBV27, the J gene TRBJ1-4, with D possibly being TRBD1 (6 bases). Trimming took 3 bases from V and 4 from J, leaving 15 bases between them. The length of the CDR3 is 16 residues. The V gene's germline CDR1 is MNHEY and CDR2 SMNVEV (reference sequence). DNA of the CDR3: TGTGCCAGCAGTTTGGAGGGGGGGGTCCTTAATGAAAAACTGTTTTTT. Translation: CASSLEGGVLNEKLFF.

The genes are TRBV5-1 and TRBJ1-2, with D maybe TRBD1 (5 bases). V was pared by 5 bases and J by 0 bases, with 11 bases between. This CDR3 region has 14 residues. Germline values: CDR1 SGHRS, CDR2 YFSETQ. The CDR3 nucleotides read TGCGCCAGCAGGCCAGGGTGGGCTAACTATGGCTACACCTTC. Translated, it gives CASRPGWANYGYTF. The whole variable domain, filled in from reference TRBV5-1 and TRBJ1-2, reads KAGVTQTPRYLIKTRGQQVTLSCSPISGHRSVSWYQQTPGQGLQFLFEYFSETQRNKGNFPGRFSGRQFSNSRSEMNVSTLELGDSALYLCASRPGWANYGYTFGSGTRLTVV.

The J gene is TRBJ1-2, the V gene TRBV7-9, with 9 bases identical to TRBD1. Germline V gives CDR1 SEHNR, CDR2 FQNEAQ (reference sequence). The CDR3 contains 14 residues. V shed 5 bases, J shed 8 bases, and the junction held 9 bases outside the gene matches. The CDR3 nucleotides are TGTGCCAGCAGCCTACAGGGGGCGGACGTAGGCTACACCTTC. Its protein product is CASSLQGADVGYTF.

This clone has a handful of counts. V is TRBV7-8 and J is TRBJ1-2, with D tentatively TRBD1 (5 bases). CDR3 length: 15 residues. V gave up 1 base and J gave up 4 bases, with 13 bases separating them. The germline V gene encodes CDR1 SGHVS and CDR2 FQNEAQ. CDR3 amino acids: CASSLVGAILYGYTF. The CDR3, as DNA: TGTGCCAGCAGCTTAGTTGGGGCAATCCTCTATGGCTACACCTTC. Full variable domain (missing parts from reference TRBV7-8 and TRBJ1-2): GAGVSQSPRYKVAKRGQDVALRCDPISGHVSLFWYQQALGQGPEFLTYFQNEAQLDKSGLPSDRFFAERPEGSVSTLKIQRTQQEDSAVYLCASSLVGAILYGYTFGSGTRLTVV.

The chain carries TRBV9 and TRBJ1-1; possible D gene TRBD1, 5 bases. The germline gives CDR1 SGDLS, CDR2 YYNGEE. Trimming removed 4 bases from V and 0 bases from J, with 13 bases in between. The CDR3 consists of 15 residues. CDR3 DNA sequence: TGTGCCAGCAGCCTAAATGGGGCGTTGAACACTGAAGCTTTCTTT. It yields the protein CASSLNGALNTEAFF.

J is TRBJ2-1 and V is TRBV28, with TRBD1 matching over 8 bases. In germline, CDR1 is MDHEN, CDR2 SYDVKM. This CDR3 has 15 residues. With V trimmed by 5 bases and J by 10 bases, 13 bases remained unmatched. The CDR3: CASSGSQGALDEQFF. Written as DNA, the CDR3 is TGTGCCAGCAGTGGGTCCCAGGGGGCCTTAGACGAGCAGTTCTTC.

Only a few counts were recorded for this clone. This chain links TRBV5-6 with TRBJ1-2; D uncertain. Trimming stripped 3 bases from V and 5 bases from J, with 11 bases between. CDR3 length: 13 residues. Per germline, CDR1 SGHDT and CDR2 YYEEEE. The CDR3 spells CASSYSGKYGYTF. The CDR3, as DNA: TGTGCCAGCAGCTATTCCGGGAAATATGGCTACACCTTC.

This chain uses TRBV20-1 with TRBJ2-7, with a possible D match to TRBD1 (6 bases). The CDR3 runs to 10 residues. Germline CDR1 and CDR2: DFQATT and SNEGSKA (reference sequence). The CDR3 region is CSVGQNEQYF. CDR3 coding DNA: TGCAGCGTCGGACAGAACGAGCAGTACTTC.

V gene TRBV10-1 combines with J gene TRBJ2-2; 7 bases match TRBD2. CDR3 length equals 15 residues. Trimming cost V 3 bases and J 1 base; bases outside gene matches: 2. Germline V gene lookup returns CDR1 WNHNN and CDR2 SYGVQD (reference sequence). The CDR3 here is CASSELAMNTGELFF. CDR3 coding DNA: TGCGCCAGCAGTGAACTAGCGATGAACACCGGGGAGCTGTTTTTT.

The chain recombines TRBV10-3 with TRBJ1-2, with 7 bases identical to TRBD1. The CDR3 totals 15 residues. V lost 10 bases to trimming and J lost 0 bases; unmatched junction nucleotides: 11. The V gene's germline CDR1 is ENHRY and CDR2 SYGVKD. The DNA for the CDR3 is TGTGCCACCGAGGCCGGGACAGCTGCTAACTATGGCTACACCTTC. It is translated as CATEAGTAANYGYTF.

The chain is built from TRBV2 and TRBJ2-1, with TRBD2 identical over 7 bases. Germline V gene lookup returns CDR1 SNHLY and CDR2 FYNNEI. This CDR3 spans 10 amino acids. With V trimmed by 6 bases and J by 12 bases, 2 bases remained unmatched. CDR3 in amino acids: CASRGGRQFF. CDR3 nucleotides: TGTGCCAGCAGGGGCGGGAGGCAGTTCTTC.

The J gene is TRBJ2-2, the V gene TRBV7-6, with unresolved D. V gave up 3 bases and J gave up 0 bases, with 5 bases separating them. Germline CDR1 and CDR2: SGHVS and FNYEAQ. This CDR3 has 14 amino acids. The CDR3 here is CASSFSTNTGELFF. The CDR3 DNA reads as TGTGCCAGCAGCTTTTCCACGAACACCGGGGAGCTGTTTTTT.

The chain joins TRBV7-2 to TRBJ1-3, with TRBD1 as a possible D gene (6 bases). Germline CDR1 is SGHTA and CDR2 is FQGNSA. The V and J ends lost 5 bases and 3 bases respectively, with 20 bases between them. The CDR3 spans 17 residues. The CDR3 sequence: CASSLDTGLAGGNTIYF. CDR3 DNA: TGTGCCAGCAGCCTCGATACAGGGTTAGCTGGTGGAAACACCATATATTTT.

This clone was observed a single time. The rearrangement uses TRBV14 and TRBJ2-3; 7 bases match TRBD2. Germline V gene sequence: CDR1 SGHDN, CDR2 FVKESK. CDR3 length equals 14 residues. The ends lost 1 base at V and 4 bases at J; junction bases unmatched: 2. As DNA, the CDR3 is TGTGCCAGCAGCCAAGGACGGGAGGCAGATACGCAGTATTTT. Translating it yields CASSQGREADTQYF.

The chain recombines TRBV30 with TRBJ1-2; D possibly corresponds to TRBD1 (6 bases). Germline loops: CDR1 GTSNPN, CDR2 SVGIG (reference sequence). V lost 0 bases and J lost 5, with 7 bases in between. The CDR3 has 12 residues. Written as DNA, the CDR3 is TGTGCCTGGAGTGTACAGGGATATGGCTACACCTTC. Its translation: CAWSVQGYGYTF.

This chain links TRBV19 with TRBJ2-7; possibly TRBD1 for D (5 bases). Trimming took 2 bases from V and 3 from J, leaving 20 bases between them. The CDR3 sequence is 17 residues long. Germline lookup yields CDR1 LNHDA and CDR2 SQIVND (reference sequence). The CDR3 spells CASSIRSAGHYVYEQYF. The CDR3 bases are TGTGCCAGTAGTATACGGTCGGCCGGACACTACGTCTACGAGCAGTACTTC.

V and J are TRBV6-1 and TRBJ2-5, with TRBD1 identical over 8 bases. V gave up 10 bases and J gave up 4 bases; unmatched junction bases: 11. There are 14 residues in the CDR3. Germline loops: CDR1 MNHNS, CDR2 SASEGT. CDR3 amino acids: CATARGQGLETQYF. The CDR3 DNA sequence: TGTGCCACCGCCAGGGGGCAGGGATTAGAGACCCAGTACTTC.

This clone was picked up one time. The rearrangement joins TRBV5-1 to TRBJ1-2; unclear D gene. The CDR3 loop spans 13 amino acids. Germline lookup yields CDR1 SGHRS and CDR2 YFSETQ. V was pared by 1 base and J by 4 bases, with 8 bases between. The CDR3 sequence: CASSLSVSYGYTF. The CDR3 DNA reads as TGCGCCAGCAGCTTGTCGGTAAGCTATGGCTACACCTTC. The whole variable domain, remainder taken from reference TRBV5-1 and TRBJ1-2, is KAGVTQTPRYLIKTRGQQVTLSCSPISGHRSVSWYQQTPGQGLQFLFEYFSETQRNKGNFPGRFSGRQFSNSRSEMNVSTLELGDSALYLCASSLSVSYGYTFGSGTRLTVV.

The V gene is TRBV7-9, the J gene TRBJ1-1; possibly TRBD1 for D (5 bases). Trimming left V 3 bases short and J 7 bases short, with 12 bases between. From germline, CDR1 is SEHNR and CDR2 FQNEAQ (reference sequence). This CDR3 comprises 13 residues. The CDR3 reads CASSFTGPREAFF. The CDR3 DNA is TGTGCCAGCAGCTTCACAGGACCCCGTGAAGCTTTCTTT. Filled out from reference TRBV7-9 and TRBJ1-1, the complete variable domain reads DTGVSQNPRHKITKRGQNVTFRCDPISEHNRLYWYRQTLGQGPEFLTYFQNEAQLEKSRLLSDRFSAERPKGSFSTLEIQRTEQGDSAMYLCASSFTGPREAFFGQGTRLTVV.

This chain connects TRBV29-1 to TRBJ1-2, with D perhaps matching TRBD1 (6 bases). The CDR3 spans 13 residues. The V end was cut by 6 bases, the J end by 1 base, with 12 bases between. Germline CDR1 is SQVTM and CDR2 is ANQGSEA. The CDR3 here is CSVPGHGNYGYTF. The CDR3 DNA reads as TGCAGCGTCCCGGGACACGGTAACTATGGCTACACCTTC. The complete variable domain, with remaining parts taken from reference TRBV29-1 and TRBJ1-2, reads SAVISQKPSRDICQRGTSLTIQCQVDSQVTMMFWYRQQPGQSLTLIATANQGSEATYESGFVIDKFPISRPNLTFSTLTVSNMSPEDSSIYLCSVPGHGNYGYTFGSGTRLTVV.

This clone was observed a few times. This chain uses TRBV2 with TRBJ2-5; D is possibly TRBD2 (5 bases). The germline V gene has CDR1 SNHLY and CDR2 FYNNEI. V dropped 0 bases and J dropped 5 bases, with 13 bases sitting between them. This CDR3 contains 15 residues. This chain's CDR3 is CASSEALQEAETQYF. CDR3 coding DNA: TGTGCCAGCAGTGAAGCGCTTCAGGAGGCGGAGACCCAGTACTTC.

The CDR3 loop reads CASSEALVQGSYYGYTF. Here the CDR3 DNA reads TGTGCCAGCAGTGAAGCTCTAGTTCAGGGGTCTTACTATGGCTACACCTTC. The chain recombines TRBV2 with TRBJ1-2; D may be TRBD1 (6 bases). The CDR3 is 17 residues long. Germline CDR1 is SNHLY and CDR2 is FYNNEI. V was shortened by 0 bases and J by 3 bases, with 17 bases between the two germline ends.

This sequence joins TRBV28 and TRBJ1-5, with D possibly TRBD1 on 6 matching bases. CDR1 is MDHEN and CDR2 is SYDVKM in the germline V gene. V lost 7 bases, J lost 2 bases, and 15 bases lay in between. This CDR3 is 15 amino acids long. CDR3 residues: CASTQTGRGNQPQHF. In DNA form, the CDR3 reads TGTGCCAGCACCCAGACAGGAAGGGGCAATCAGCCCCAGCATTTT.

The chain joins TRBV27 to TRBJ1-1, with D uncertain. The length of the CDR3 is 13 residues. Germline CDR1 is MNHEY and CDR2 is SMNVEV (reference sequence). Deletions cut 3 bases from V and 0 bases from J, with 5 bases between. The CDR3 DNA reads TGTGCCAGCAGTTTCAGTTTGAACACTGAAGCTTTCTTT. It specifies CASSFSLNTEAFF.

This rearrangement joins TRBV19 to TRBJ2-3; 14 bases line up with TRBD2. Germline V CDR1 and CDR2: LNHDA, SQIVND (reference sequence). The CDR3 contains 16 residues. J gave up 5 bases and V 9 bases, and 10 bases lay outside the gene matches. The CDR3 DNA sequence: TGTGCCAGCAGGGGACTAGCGGGGGTCCCCGGAGATACGCAGTATTTT. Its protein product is CASRGLAGVPGDTQYF. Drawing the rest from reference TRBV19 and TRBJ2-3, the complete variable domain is DGGITQSPKYLFRKEGQNVTLSCEQNLNHDAMYWYRQDPGQGLRLIYYSQIVNDFQKGDIAEGYSVSREKKESFPLTVTSAQKNPTAFYLCASRGLAGVPGDTQYFGPGTRLTVL.

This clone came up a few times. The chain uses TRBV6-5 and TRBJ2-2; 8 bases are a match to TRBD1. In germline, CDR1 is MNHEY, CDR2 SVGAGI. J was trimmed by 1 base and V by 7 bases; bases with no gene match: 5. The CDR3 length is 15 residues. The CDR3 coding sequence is TGTGCCAGCACCGCGACAGGGGTGAACACCGGGGAGCTGTTTTTT. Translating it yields CASTATGVNTGELFF.